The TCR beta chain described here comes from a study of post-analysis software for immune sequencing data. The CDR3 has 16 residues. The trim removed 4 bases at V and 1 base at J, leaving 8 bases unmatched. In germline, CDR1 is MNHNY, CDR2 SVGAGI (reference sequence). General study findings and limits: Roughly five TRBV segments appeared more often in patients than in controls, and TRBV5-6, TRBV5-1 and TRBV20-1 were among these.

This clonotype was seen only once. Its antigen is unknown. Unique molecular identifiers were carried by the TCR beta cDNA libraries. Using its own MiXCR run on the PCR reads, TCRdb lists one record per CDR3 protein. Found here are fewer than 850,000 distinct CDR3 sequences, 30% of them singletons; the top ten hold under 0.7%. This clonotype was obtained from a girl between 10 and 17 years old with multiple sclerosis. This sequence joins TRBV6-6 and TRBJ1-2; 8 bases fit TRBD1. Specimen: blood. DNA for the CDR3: TGTGCCAGCAGTTCCGGACAGGGATGGGGTAACTATGGCTACACCTTC. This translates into CASSSGQGWGNYGYTF.